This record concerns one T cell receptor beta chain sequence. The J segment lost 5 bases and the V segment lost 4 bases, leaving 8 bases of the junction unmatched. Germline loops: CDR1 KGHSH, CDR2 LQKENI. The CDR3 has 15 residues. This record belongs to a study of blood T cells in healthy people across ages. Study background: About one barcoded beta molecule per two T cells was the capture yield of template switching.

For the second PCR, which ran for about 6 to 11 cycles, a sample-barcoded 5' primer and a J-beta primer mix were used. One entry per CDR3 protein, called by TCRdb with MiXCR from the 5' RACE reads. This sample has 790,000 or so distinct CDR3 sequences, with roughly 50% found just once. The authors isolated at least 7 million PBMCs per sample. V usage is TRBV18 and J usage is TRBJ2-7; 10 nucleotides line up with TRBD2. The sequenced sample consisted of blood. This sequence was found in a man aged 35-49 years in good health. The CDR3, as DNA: TGTGCCAGCTCACTACCTAGCGGGAGCTCTGACGAGCAGTACTTC. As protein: CASSLPSGSSDEQYF. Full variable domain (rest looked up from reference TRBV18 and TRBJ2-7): NAGVMQNPRHLVRRRGQEARLRCSPMKGHSHVYWYRQLPEEGLKFMVYLQKENIIDESGMPKERFSAEFPKEGPSILRIQQVVRGDSAAYFCASSLPSGSSDEQYFGPGTRLTVT.